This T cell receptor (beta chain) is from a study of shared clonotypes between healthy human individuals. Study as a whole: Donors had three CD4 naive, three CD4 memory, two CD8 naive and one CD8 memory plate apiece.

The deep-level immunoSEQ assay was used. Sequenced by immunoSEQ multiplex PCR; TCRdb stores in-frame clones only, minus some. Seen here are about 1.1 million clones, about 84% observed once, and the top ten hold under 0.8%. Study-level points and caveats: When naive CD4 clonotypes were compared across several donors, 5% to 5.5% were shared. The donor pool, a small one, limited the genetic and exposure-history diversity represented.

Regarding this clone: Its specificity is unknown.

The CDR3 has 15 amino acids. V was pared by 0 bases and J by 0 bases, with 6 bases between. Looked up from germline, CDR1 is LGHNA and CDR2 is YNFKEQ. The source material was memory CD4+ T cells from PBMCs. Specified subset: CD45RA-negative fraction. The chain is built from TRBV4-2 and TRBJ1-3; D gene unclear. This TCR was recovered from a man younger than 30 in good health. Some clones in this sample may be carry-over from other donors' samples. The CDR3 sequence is CASSQDYASGNTIYF. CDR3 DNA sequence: TGTGCCAGCAGCCAAGACTACGCCTCTGGAAACACCATATATTTT.